This T cell receptor (beta chain) comes out of a study of early T cells in non-severe SARS-CoV-2 infection. At the level of the study: Investigators sequenced bulk RNA drawn from unsorted whole blood, and chains remained unpaired. Study-wide findings and caveats: The study's VDJdb matching favored anti-spike CD8 responses and missed private and CD4 specificities.

Individually, cDNA molecules had unique molecular identifiers attached to them. One entry per CDR3 protein, called by TCRdb with MiXCR from the 5' RACE reads. The sample lists about 60,000 distinct CDR3 sequences; roughly 9% were seen once. This clonotype was picked up many times. Its antigen is not known. V was pared by 0 bases and J by 8 bases, with 10 bases of the junction left unmatched. CDR3 length: 16 residues. Per germline, CDR1 MNHEY and CDR2 SVGEGT. The sequence was obtained from an adult who was a healthcare worker with PCR-confirmed SARS-CoV-2 infection or an uninfected control (not recorded which). Sequencing used whole blood. The rearrangement links TRBV6-2 or TRBV6-3 to TRBJ2-1; 7 bases fit TRBD2. For the CDR3, the DNA is TGTGCCAGCAGTTACTCAGGACTAGATAGATCCGATGAGCAGTTCTTC. Protein sequence: CASSYSGLDRSDEQFF.